This T cell receptor beta chain was found in a study of cytomegalovirus exposure and HLA in healthy donors. It was with 60 Vbeta and 13 Jbeta primers that the PCR ran. Authors' data handling: Unique TCR beta chains numbered about 72 million in a later analysis, with some 9.9 million shared. Here immunoSEQ multiplex PCR was the method, and the copy in TCRdb shows in-frame clones only, minus some. That table supplies the V and J calls and clone size; D and trimming were determined from the DNA. Of roughly 98,000 clones in the sample, about four fifths were seen once. To note about this clone: Its antigen remains unknown.

Study-level results: The classifier reportedly diagnosed cytomegalovirus status with high sensitivity and specificity.

Sequenced sample: PBMCs. This receptor was obtained from a female donor in good health and CMV-seropositive.

The CDR3 coding sequence is TGTGCCAGCAGTGACCCTGAAATAAGCGGAAGGGGGCCGGGTAATGAGCAGTTCTTC. Protein sequence: CASSDPEISGRGPGNEQFF. The chain uses TRBV6-4 and TRBJ2-1; 7 positions agree with TRBD1. V dropped 2 bases and J dropped 7; count of bases not matched to a gene: 20. CDR3 length: 19 residues. CDR1 MRHNA and CDR2 SNTAGT come from the germline V gene.